This is a list of T cell receptor beta chains from one sample in a study of T cells in Graves' hyperthyroidism and ophthalmopathy. TCRdb called the multiplex PCR reads again in MiXCR, with one record for every CDR3 protein. This sample carries 600,000 to 900,000 distinct CDR3 sequences, less than 20% of them seen once, and the ten largest clones take around 7.7%. Sample: blood. The receptors shown here come from a man aged 18 to 35 with Graves' hyperthyroidism. Both conserved end residues are trimmed from each CDR3. Each record gives: V gene, D gene, clone size, CDR3 protein. D genes are given only for firm matches. Size is omitted from some rows. Given values are once, few, many or a class for expanded clones.

TRBV12-3/TRBV12-4 | TRBD1 | few | ASSTTGQGYGYT
TRBV30 | TRBD2 | many | AWITSGSYNEQF
TRBV19 | TRBD1 | few | ASTRDSLSLTNEKLF
TRBV6-1 | NA | few | ASIARSSYNEQF
TRBV28 | NA | many | ASSPQGHEQY
TRBV20-1 | NA | many | SARSRANTIY
TRBV7-8 | TRBD2 | many | ASGLVGGNEQF
TRBV27 | NA | few | ASSNGPAYEQY
TRBV20-1 | NA | few | SARRNRDPNIQY
TRBV10-3 | TRBD2 | many | AISELIGGRAKNNEQF
TRBV20-1 | NA | few | SASGGTNEKLF
TRBV7-9 | NA | many | ASSPITADTQY
TRBV20-1 | NA | many | SAREMGSPSEQF
TRBV3-1 | TRBD2 | many | ASSQRRASGYEQY
TRBV28 | NA | few | ASTRSGGLRQPQH
TRBV4-1 | NA | few | ASSQDSLNYGYT
TRBV11-2 | NA | few | ASSLEWGDLYGYT
TRBV28 | NA | many | ASSLPGDYGYT
TRBV20-1 | NA | many | SARSTKGYEQY
TRBV12-3/TRBV12-4 | NA | few | ASRGRTGELF
TRBV30 | NA | many | AWSRTARDGYT
TRBV20-1 | NA | NA | SAHQGHPGNTIY
TRBV28 | TRBD1 | many | ASSPGQGARSYNEQF
TRBV6-2/TRBV6-3 | TRBD2 | few | ASSYLAGVKTQY
TRBV7-2 | NA | NA | ASSPPAIGATNEKLF
TRBV4-2 | NA | NA | ASDLANTEAF
TRBV28 | NA | many | ATTPPPPGKDEQF
TRBV27 | NA | NA | ASTSLGGRNEQF
TRBV19 | NA | NA | ASSIRAGRNEKLF
TRBV11-3 | NA | few | ASSSTNTRVGELF
TRBV4-1 | NA | NA | ASSQILQRDTQY
TRBV28 | NA | many | ASSEGDTQY
TRBV18 | TRBD1 | many | ASSPPGTGGLGYT
TRBV7-9 | NA | few | ASSVQGDEQF
TRBV18 | TRBD1 | NA | ASSPPRTGGEKLF
TRBV6-1 | TRBD2 | few | ASSIAGGGDTQY
TRBV28 | NA | many | ASSSNPYEQY
TRBV11-3 | NA | NA | ASSHDRSPGGYT
TRBV4-1 | NA | NA | ASSQDLGGYT
TRBV28 | NA | NA | ASSLVPFSGNTIY
TRBV7-9 | TRBD1 | few | ASSLGQGVSHEQY
TRBV7-2 | NA | NA | ASSPDPPRGTDTQY
TRBV29-1 | TRBD1 | NA | SVEGQTNTGELF
TRBV6-1 | TRBD1 | NA | ASTGQGALDEQF
TRBV18 | NA | NA | ASSPPSGLGSYEQY
TRBV2 | TRBD2 | many | ASSEGLAGEPLSYEQY
TRBV7-2 | TRBD1 | few | ASSTSTGTSYEQY
TRBV20-1 | NA | NA | SAGRGREAF
TRBV19 | NA | few | ASSIGGRPYEQY
TRBV6-1 | TRBD1 | NA | ASSAGQGVNEQF
TRBV20-1 | TRBD1 | many | SAKSWTGTIYEQY
TRBV9 | NA | NA | ASSVSPTYEQY
TRBV6-6 | TRBD1 | many | ASSYSGTGNNEQF
TRBV28 | NA | many | ASSLAPPEEQY
TRBV10-3 | TRBD2 | once | AISRTSGRADTQY